One T cell receptor beta chain is described in this entry. Its antigen is as yet unknown. Autoimmune disease history or systemic immunosuppression barred patients. This CDR3 is built from 12 residues. The V gene's germline CDR1 is MNHEY and CDR2 SVGAGI. The data were taken from a study of OX40 agonist ivuxolimab in advanced cancers. Study background: Dosing consisted of intravenous ivuxolimab at 0.01 to 10 mg/kg every 2 weeks. Anti-PD-1, anti-PD-L1 or anti-CTLA-4 therapy given earlier was allowed, and 35% to 50% had some.

Generated by immunoSEQ multiplex PCR, the TCRdb table keeps only in-frame clones and is missing some. This table holds under 50,000 clones, about nine tenths found once. Regarding the study as a whole: Averaged across samples, CD8+ T cells carried more expanded clones than CD4+ did.

The sample consisted of CD4+ or CD8+ T cells sorted from blood, taken in a trial of the OX40 agonist ivuxolimab. The J gene is TRBJ2-2, the V gene TRBV6-5, with TRBD1 identical over 7 bases. The receptor was derived from an adult with an advanced solid tumor such as melanoma, head and neck, liver or kidney cancer. CDR3 nucleotides: TGTACTACCCACAGGGGAACCGGGGAGCTGTTTTTT. Translated, it gives CTTHRGTGELFF.